These T cell receptor beta chains were read from a single sample in a study of shared clonotypes between healthy human individuals. Generated by immunoSEQ multiplex PCR, the TCRdb table keeps only in-frame clones and is missing some. The sample consists of hundreds of thousands of clones, around three quarters of them appearing once. Sequenced material: memory CD4+ T cells sorted from blood. Receptors were obtained from a young woman in good health. Both conserved end residues are part of each CDR3. D genes are given only for firm matches. Rows give clone size only sometimes, using once, few, many, or a class for an expanded clone.

v_call	clone_size	d_call	j_call	cdr3_nt	cdr3_aa
TRBV11-2	NA	NA	TRBJ1-2	TGTGCCAGCAGCTTATCCGGCCAGCTTAACTATGGCTACACCTTC	CASSLSGQLNYGYTF
TRBV5-5	NA	NA	TRBJ1-1	TGTGCCAGCAGCTTGTTCCGGGGAGGGGACACTGAAGCTTTCTTT	CASSLFRGGDTEAFF
TRBV30	NA	NA	TRBJ1-5	TGTGCCTGGAGTGTGCAGGGTTACGGTCAGCCCCAGCATTTT	CAWSVQGYGQPQHF
TRBV28	NA	TRBD1	TRBJ1-2	TGTGCCAGCTCAATTCCGGGACAGGGGGCGGACTATGGCTACACCTTC	CASSIPGQGADYGYTF
TRBV7-8	NA	NA	TRBJ2-5	TGTGCCAGCAGCTTAACAGGGCGAGGAGAGACCCAGTACTTC	CASSLTGRGETQYF
TRBV11-1	NA	TRBD2	TRBJ2-7	TGTGCCAGCAGCTTAGGACTAGCGGGAGCCCGGTCCTACGAGCAGTACTTC	CASSLGLAGARSYEQYF
TRBV5-1	NA	TRBD1	TRBJ1-1	TGCGCCAGCAGCTTGTCCGGGACAGGGAAGAACACTGAAGCTTTCTTT	CASSLSGTGKNTEAFF
TRBV4-1	NA	TRBD2	TRBJ2-1	TGCGCCAGCAGCCCACGACTAGCGGGAGCTCGGATTGAGCAGTTCTTC	CASSPRLAGARIEQFF
TRBV7-9	NA	NA	TRBJ2-7	TGTGCCAGCAGCGCAGGCCACTACGAGCAGTACTTC	CASSAGHYEQYF
TRBV19	NA	NA	TRBJ2-3	TGTGCCAGTAGTCTCCGGACTGGATCACAGATAATGACGCAGTATTTT	CASSLRTGSQIMTQYF
TRBV2	NA	TRBD2	TRBJ2-1	TGTGCCAGCAGTCCGACGGGGGGAGGGCCCTACAATGAGCAGTTCTTC	CASSPTGGGPYNEQFF
TRBV5-1	NA	NA	TRBJ2-3	TGCGCCAGCAGCTTGGCGGATTCGGGAGATACGCAGTATTTT	CASSLADSGDTQYF
TRBV5-4	few	NA	TRBJ1-2	TGTGCCAGCAGCTTGGGGTGGGGTGGCTACACCTTC	CASSLGWGGYTF
TRBV5-4	NA	TRBD1	TRBJ2-4	TGTGCCAGCAGCGCCGACCCCGGGACAGGGGGTGGCATTCAGTACTTC	CASSADPGTGGGIQYF
TRBV7-8	NA	NA	TRBJ2-7	TGTGCCAGCAGCCGAGTCTACGAGCAGTACTTC	CASSRVYEQYF
TRBV4-1	NA	NA	TRBJ1-3	TGCGCCAGCAGCCAAGTTACGGCTGGAAACACCATATATTTT	CASSQVTAGNTIYF
TRBV4-1	NA	NA	TRBJ1-1	TGCGCCAGCAGCCTGCTGATTGGGGACACTGAAGCTTTCTTT	CASSLLIGDTEAFF
TRBV28	NA	NA	TRBJ1-2	TGTGCCAGCAGCATCGACTATGGCTACACCTTC	CASSIDYGYTF
TRBV5-4	NA	TRBD1	TRBJ2-2	TGTGCCAGCAGCTTGGAAGTGGCGGGACAGGGGACCGGGGAGCTGTTTTTT	CASSLEVAGQGTGELFF
TRBV7-9	NA	NA	TRBJ1-4	TGTGCCAGCAGCTTGAACAGGGAAAATGAAAAACTGTTTTTT	CASSLNRENEKLFF
TRBV5-1	NA	NA	TRBJ2-1	TGCGCCAGCAGCTTGGTGGTTGCGTCGGGGCGAGAGCAGTTCTTC	CASSLVVASGREQFF
TRBV25-1	NA	NA	TRBJ2-1	TGTGCCAGCAGTGAGGACCGGGACTACAATGAGCAGTTCTTC	CASSEDRDYNEQFF
TRBV7-9	NA	NA	TRBJ1-3	TGTGCCAGCAGCTTAGCGGTAGTAAACACCATATATTTT	CASSLAVVNTIYF
TRBV6-5	NA	NA	TRBJ1-1	TGTGCCAGCTTCTCGGGGACTGAAGCTTTCTTT	CASFSGTEAFF
TRBV6-1	NA	TRBD1	TRBJ2-7	TGTGCCAGCACCATGACAGGGGGTACCGAGCAGTACTTC	CASTMTGGTEQYF
TRBV29-1	NA	NA	TRBJ2-5	TGCAGCGCCCTCCCAAACCAAGAGACCCAGTACTTC	CSALPNQETQYF
TRBV19	NA	TRBD2	TRBJ2-7	TGTGCCAGTAGTACCCGGACTAGCGGGAGCGCCCACGAGCAGTACTTC	CASSTRTSGSAHEQYF
TRBV2	NA	NA	TRBJ2-1	TGTGCCAGCAGTGAATTTCTAGTCATCTCGAATGAGCAGTTCTTC	CASSEFLVISNEQFF
TRBV28	NA	TRBD1	TRBJ2-2	TGTGCCAGCAGTGAGGTTAGGGGGCGGTTTTCGAACACCGGGGAGCTGTTTTTT	CASSEVRGRFSNTGELFF